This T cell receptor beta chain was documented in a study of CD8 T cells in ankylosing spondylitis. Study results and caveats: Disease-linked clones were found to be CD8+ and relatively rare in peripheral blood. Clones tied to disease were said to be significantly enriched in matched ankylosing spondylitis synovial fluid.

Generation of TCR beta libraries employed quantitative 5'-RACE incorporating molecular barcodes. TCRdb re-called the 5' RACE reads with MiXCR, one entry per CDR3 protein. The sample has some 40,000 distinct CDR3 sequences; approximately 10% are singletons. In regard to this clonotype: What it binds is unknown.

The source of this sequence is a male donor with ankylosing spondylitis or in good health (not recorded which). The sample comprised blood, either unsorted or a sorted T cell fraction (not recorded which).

The CDR3, as DNA: TGTGCCAGCAGCTTAGGCGGTAGCGGGAGCTACGAGCAGTACTTC. Translation: CASSLGGSGSYEQYF. The chain is built from TRBV7-2 and TRBJ2-7; 9 bases are a match to TRBD2. V lost 1 base to trimming and J lost 3 bases; unmatched junction nucleotides: 4. CDR1 SGHTA and CDR2 FQGNSA come from the germline V gene. This CDR3 spans 15 amino acids.